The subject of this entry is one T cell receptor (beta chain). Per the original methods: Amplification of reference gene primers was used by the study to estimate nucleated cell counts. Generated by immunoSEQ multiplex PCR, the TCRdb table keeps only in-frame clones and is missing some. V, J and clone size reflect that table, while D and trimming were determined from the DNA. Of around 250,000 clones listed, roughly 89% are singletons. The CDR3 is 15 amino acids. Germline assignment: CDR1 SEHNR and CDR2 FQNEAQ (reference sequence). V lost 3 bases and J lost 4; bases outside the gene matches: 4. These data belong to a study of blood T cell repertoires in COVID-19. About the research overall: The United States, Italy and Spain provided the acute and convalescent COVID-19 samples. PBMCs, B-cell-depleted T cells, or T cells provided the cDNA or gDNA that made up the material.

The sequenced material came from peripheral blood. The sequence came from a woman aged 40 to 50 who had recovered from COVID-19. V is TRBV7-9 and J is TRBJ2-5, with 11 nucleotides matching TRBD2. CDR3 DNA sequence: TGTGCCAGCAGCTTGAGTAGCGGGAGGGTAGAGACCCAGTACTTC. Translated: CASSLSSGRVETQYF.